One and the same sample provided the 2 T cell receptor beta chains below, sequenced in a study of identical twins. TCRdb analysed the 5' RACE reads with MiXCR anew, one entry per CDR3 protein. Of more than 200,000 distinct CDR3 sequences listed, roughly 10% are singletons. Sequenced input: memory (CD45RO+) T cells sorted from blood. Every receptor here comes from a young woman in good health.

V gene TRBV7-3 combines with J gene TRBJ1-2, with D unresolved. CDR1 and CDR2 (germline): SGHTA, FQGTGA. This CDR3 has 15 residues. V lost 2 bases and J lost 3, with 13 bases in between. The CDR3 here is CASSLYTGIDYGYTF. CDR3 bases: TGTGCCAGCAGCTTATATACGGGCATTGACTATGGCTACACCTTC.

The rearrangement uses TRBV10-3 and TRBJ2-1; tentatively, D is TRBD2 (6 bases). CDR3 length equals 14 residues. The ends were cut back, 7 bases at V and 2 bases at J, with 12 bases in the middle. Per the germline V gene, CDR1 is ENHRY and CDR2 is SYGVKD. The CDR3 nucleotides are TGTGCCATCATGGGGACTGAGACCTACAATGAGCAGTTCTTC. Its translation: CAIMGTETYNEQFF.